This entry lists 28 T cell receptor beta chains sequenced from one sample in a study of T cell responses to AZD1222 COVID-19 vaccine. TCRdb keeps only in-frame clones here, not all; method: immunoSEQ multiplex PCR. The sample holds about 100,000 clones, about nine tenths seen once. The material sequenced was peripheral blood, taken on day 0 of AZD1222 vaccination. These receptors came from an adult in good health.

The chain joins TRBV24-1 to TRBJ2-7, with D perhaps matching TRBD1 or TRBD2 (5 bases each). The CDR3 loop spans 14 amino acids. Per germline, CDR1 KGHDR and CDR2 SFDVKD. Trimming stripped 8 bases from V and 2 bases from J, with 15 bases between. The CDR3 coding sequence is TGTGCCACCAACCTAAATGGGGGAACCTACGAGCAGTACTTC. Encoded protein: CATNLNGGTYEQYF.

The chain is built from TRBV6-5 and TRBJ2-7, with 8 bases aligning to TRBD2. This CDR3 has 13 residues. Per the germline V gene, CDR1 is MNHEY and CDR2 is SVGAGI. V trimming: 8 bases; J trimming: 7 bases; junction bases outside the gene matches: 10. The CDR3 sequence is CASCSGTGIEQYF. In DNA, the CDR3 is TGTGCCAGCTGTAGCGGGACCGGGATAGAGCAGTACTTC.

This chain connects TRBV7-9 to TRBJ1-5; D not resolved. The CDR3 sequence is 18 residues long. CDR1 is SEHNR, CDR2 FQNEAQ, per germline (reference sequence). V was shortened by 1 base and J by 0 bases, with 16 bases between the two germline ends. This CDR3 reads CASSLGLNSDYSNQPQHF. CDR3 DNA: TGTGCCAGCAGCTTAGGCCTCAACAGCGACTATAGCAATCAGCCCCAGCATTTT.

Only a few counts were recorded for this clone. This chain links TRBV6-2 or TRBV6-3 with TRBJ1-5; D call uncertain. The germline CDR1 and CDR2 sequences are MNHEY and SVGEGT. V was clipped by 0 bases and J by 0 bases, with 6 bases between them. The CDR3 sequence is 15 residues long. The CDR3 reads CASSYSIDSNQPQHF. CDR3 DNA: TGTGCCAGCAGTTACTCGATCGATAGCAATCAGCCCCAGCATTTT.

The CDR3 nucleotides are TGCGCCAGCAGCCAAGATAGCTCGGGGGCTCCCTACGAGCAGTACTTC. Translating gives CASSQDSSGAPYEQYF. V gene TRBV4-1 combines with J gene TRBJ2-7; D may correspond to TRBD1 or TRBD2 (6 bases each). The V end was cut by 0 bases, the J end by 2 bases, with 14 bases between. This CDR3 is 16 amino acids long. Germline V lookup: CDR1 MGHRA, CDR2 YSYEKL.

The chain couples TRBV7-8 to TRBJ1-3; D call uncertain. Looked up from germline, CDR1 is SGHVS and CDR2 is FQNEAQ. This CDR3 comprises 14 residues. V was clipped by 5 bases and J by 3 bases, with 11 bases between them. The CDR3 DNA is TGTGCCAGCAGCCTACTATCGTTTGGAAACACCATATATTTT. It translates to CASSLLSFGNTIYF.

The rearrangement uses TRBV4-2 and TRBJ2-7; TRBD2 agrees at 10 bases. The length of the CDR3 is 15 residues. V shed 1 base, J shed 4 bases, and the junction held 4 bases outside the gene matches. Germline values: CDR1 LGHNA, CDR2 YNFKEQ. CDR3 in DNA: TGTGCCAGCAGCCAAGTGGCTAGCGGGAGTTACGAGCAGTACTTC. Its protein is CASSQVASGSYEQYF.

This rearrangement joins TRBV10-1 to TRBJ2-3; the D gene could be TRBD1 or TRBD2 (5 bases each). Trimming cost V 1 base and J 3 bases, with 14 bases left between them. There are 16 residues in the CDR3. CDR1 and CDR2 (germline): WNHNN, SYGVQD (reference sequence). CDR3: CASSEFRDPVTDTQYF. The DNA of the CDR3 is TGCGCCAGCAGTGAGTTCCGGGACCCCGTGACAGATACGCAGTATTTT.

This chain uses TRBV4-2 with TRBJ2-1, with D possibly being TRBD1 (6 bases). The germline V gene has CDR1 LGHNA and CDR2 YNFKEQ. V gave up 0 bases and J gave up 3 bases, with 9 bases separating them. The CDR3 has 15 residues. The CDR3 DNA follows: TGTGCCAGCAGCCAAGACGCAGGGGTCTACAATGAGCAGTTCTTC. It encodes CASSQDAGVYNEQFF.

This sequence joins TRBV5-6 and TRBJ2-7, with D possibly TRBD1 on 6 matching bases. Germline-derived CDR1 and CDR2 are SGHDT and YYEEEE. The CDR3 spans 13 residues. The germline V and J ends were trimmed by 6 bases and 0 bases, with 10 bases remaining between them. The CDR3: CASTGDISYEQYF. DNA for the CDR3: TGTGCCAGCACCGGGGACATCTCCTACGAGCAGTACTTC.

V gene TRBV28 combines with J gene TRBJ1-3; D might be TRBD1 (6 bases). Trimming took off 11 bases at V and 0 bases at J, with 23 bases between the two ends. The CDR3 is 17 amino acids. Looked up from germline, CDR1 is MDHEN and CDR2 is SYDVKM. CDR3 region: CASSTAGEDGSGNTIYF. The CDR3 DNA sequence: TGTGCCTCCTCTACGGCAGGGGAGGATGGCTCTGGAAACACCATATATTTT.

This clone was recorded a few times. The rearrangement uses TRBV27 and TRBJ1-6, with a possible D match to TRBD1 (6 bases). Deletions cut 6 bases from V and 6 bases from J, with 12 bases between. Per germline, CDR1 MNHEY and CDR2 SMNVEV (reference sequence). The CDR3 loop spans 14 amino acids. CDR3 residues: CASRTQGFNSPLHF. CDR3 nucleotide sequence: TGTGCCAGCAGAACACAGGGATTTAATTCACCCCTCCACTTT.

V usage is TRBV7-8 and J usage is TRBJ1-1, with D maybe TRBD1 (6 bases). The CDR3 runs to 13 residues. From germline, CDR1 is SGHVS and CDR2 FQNEAQ. The V gene lost 4 bases and the J gene lost 8 bases, with 14 bases spanning the gap. The chain's CDR3 is CASSWEGGTEAFF. For the CDR3, the DNA is TGTGCCAGCAGCTGGGAGGGGGGGACAGAAGCTTTCTTT.

The genes are TRBV15 and TRBJ1-1; D might be TRBD1 (5 bases). CDR1 and CDR2 (germline): LNHNV, YYDKDF (reference sequence). This CDR3 spans 15 amino acids. Trimming took 0 bases from V and 1 from J, leaving 9 bases between them. The CDR3 here is CATSRDVGGNTEAFF. CDR3 in DNA: TGTGCCACCAGCAGAGACGTTGGGGGGAACACTGAAGCTTTCTTT.

The V call is TRBV7-9, the J call TRBJ2-5; D not certain. Germline V CDR1 and CDR2: SEHNR, FQNEAQ (reference sequence). Trimming removed 1 base at V and 1 base at J, with 7 bases between. The length of the CDR3 is 14 residues. CDR3 region: CASSLGNLQETQYF. The CDR3 coding sequence is TGTGCCAGCAGCTTAGGCAATCTCCAAGAGACCCAGTACTTC.

Points on this clone: The sample has other DNA sequences that encode this CDR3 too. V is TRBV29-1 and J is TRBJ2-3; no clear D. The germline V and J ends were trimmed by 4 bases and 4 bases, with 3 bases remaining between them. CDR1 is SQVTM and CDR2 is ANQGSEA in the germline V gene. The CDR3 length is 10 residues. The CDR3 nucleotides read TGCAGCGTTGGTCCAGATACGCAGTATTTT. Its protein product is CSVGPDTQYF.

This clone was counted between two and nine times. Other nucleotide sequences from this sample produce the same CDR3. The chain is built from TRBV3-1 (or the pseudogene TRBV3-2) and TRBJ2-7; 9 bases match TRBD2. CDR1 is LGHDT and CDR2 is YNNKEL in the germline V gene (reference sequence). CDR3 size: 16 residues. J was trimmed by 2 bases and V by 0 bases; bases with no gene match: 5. Written as DNA, the CDR3 is TGTGCCAGCAGCCAAGACAGGCTAGCGGGAACCTACGAGCAGTACTTC. Amino acid sequence: CASSQDRLAGTYEQYF.

This clone was seen just once. The CDR3 spells CASSLTAYEQYF. CDR3 sequence (DNA): TGCGCCAGCAGCTTAACAGCCTACGAGCAGTACTTC. The chain couples TRBV5-1 to TRBJ2-7; unclear D gene. The V and J ends lost 2 bases and 2 bases respectively, with 5 bases between them. The germline gives CDR1 SGHRS, CDR2 YFSETQ. The CDR3 length is 12 residues.

The chain links TRBV27 to TRBJ1-1; D unclear. This CDR3 spans 14 amino acids. Trimming stripped 5 bases from V and 0 bases from J, with 10 bases between. Germline values: CDR1 MNHEY, CDR2 SMNVEV (reference sequence). The CDR3 loop is CASSRGEMNTEAFF. CDR3 in DNA: TGTGCCAGCAGTCGTGGGGAAATGAACACTGAAGCTTTCTTT.

This clone was found once. The rearrangement uses TRBV19 and TRBJ2-1; TRBD2 agrees at 14 bases. V lost 5 bases to trimming and J lost 3 bases; unmatched junction nucleotides: 6. Germline V lookup: CDR1 LNHDA, CDR2 SQIVND (reference sequence). The CDR3 spans 17 residues. The CDR3 protein is CASSQGLAGEGYNEQFF. In DNA form, the CDR3 reads TGTGCCAGTAGTCAGGGACTAGCGGGAGAGGGCTACAATGAGCAGTTCTTC.

V is TRBV9 and J is TRBJ2-7, with TRBD1 identical over 9 bases. The germline V gene encodes CDR1 SGDLS and CDR2 YYNGEE. The trim removed 4 bases at V and 2 bases at J, leaving 7 bases unmatched. The CDR3 extends over 15 amino acids. DNA of the CDR3: TGTGCCAGCAGCCGCGAGGGGACAGGGCCCTACGAGCAGTACTTC. Its protein product is CASSREGTGPYEQYF.

This chain connects TRBV19 to TRBJ1-1, with TRBD1 matching over 7 bases. Germline V gives CDR1 LNHDA, CDR2 SQIVND (reference sequence). V was pared by 1 base and J by 4 bases, with 6 bases of the junction left unmatched. The CDR3 contains 15 residues. CDR3 nucleotide sequence: TGTGCCAGTAGTATAGTTCCCGACAGGGTCACTGAAGCTTTCTTT. The encoded protein is CASSIVPDRVTEAFF.

V and J are TRBV21-1 and TRBJ1-6. TRBV21-1 is tagged as a pseudogene. CDR3 size: 24 residues. CDR3 loop: CASSKRDRERRRGPLPAVGSPLHF. Here the CDR3 DNA reads TGTGCCAGCAGCAAACGTGATAGGGAACGACGTCGGGGTCCTTTACCAGCTGTTGGATCACCCCTCCACTTT.

This sequence joins TRBV11-2 and TRBJ1-1; D unclear. The CDR3 has 15 amino acids. The V end lost 0 bases, the J end lost 6 bases, and 14 bases lay between the germline ends. Germline V CDR1 and CDR2: SGHAT, FQNNGV. CDR3 sequence reads: CASSLDRDRRAEAFF. The DNA of the CDR3 is TGTGCCAGCAGCTTAGATAGGGATAGGAGGGCTGAAGCTTTCTTT. The complete variable domain, with remaining parts taken from reference TRBV11-2 and TRBJ1-1, reads EAGVAQSPRYKIIEKRQSVAFWCNPISGHATLYWYQQILGQGPKLLIQFQNNGVVDDSQLPKDRFSAERLKGVDSTLKIQPAKLEDSAVYLCASSLDRDRRAEAFFGQGTRLTVV.

The J gene is TRBJ2-5, the V gene TRBV7-8, with D unclear. V was trimmed by 5 bases and J by 3 bases, leaving 13 bases between them. Germline CDR1 reads SGHVS; CDR2 reads FQNEAQ. The CDR3 has 14 amino acids. The CDR3 DNA reads TGTGCCAGCAGCCCCCGGGTAACCGAAGAGACCCAGTACTTC. Its translation is CASSPRVTEETQYF.

The V and J genes are TRBV5-1 and TRBJ2-7, with 8 nucleotides matching TRBD1. This CDR3 contains 15 residues. V dropped 0 bases and J dropped 0; count of bases not matched to a gene: 2. The V gene's germline CDR1 is SGHRS and CDR2 YFSETQ. This chain's CDR3 is CASSLGGTGSYEQYF. The DNA for the CDR3 is TGCGCCAGCAGCTTGGGGGGGACAGGCTCCTACGAGCAGTACTTC.

The V call is TRBV7-9, the J call TRBJ1-1; 7 bases line up with TRBD1. Germline CDR1 SEHNR, CDR2 FQNEAQ (reference sequence). The CDR3 consists of 15 residues. The J segment lost 3 bases and the V segment lost 3 bases, leaving 7 bases of the junction unmatched. CDR3 in amino acids: CASSFSYRGDTEAFF. The CDR3 bases are TGTGCCAGCAGCTTTTCCTACAGGGGCGACACTGAAGCTTTCTTT.

The rearrangement uses TRBV25-1 and TRBJ2-2; D is unclear. The CDR3 totals 15 residues. Germline V gene sequence: CDR1 MGHDK, CDR2 SYGVNS. V lost 1 base and J 9 bases, leaving 15 bases between the germline ends. CDR3 sequence reads: CASSESGLGRRELFF. CDR3 DNA: TGTGCCAGCAGTGAATCGGGCCTCGGGCGGAGGGAGCTGTTTTTT.